What follows is one TCR beta chain and its context. One end of the junction varies from germline; a read error may be responsible. The sample is drawn from a study of blood T cells in healthy people across ages. The second PCR ran about 6 to 11 cycles with a sample-barcoded 5' primer and J-beta primers. From the 5' RACE reads, TCRdb called clonotypes with MiXCR, one entry per CDR3 protein. The data show around 990,000 distinct CDR3 sequences, less than 25% seen once. Ten milliliters of peripheral blood were drawn from each donor into EDTA-treated tubes. Per germline, CDR1 DFQATT and CDR2 SNEGSKA (reference sequence). The length of the CDR3 is 13 residues. These data were also reused for a study on T cells of mothers and their children. Per that paper: Material was donated by three healthy Caucasian mothers and their six children. The authors added sample barcodes and 2-4 random nucleotides using the M1S primer of the second PCR.

This chain connects TRBV20-1 to TRBJ2-5, with no clear D. The sample consisted of blood. The receptor was derived from a girl between 2 and 10 years old in good health. CDR3 in amino acids: CSAGDTRKETQYF. The CDR3 DNA is TGCAGTGCTGGAGATACGCGGAAAGAGACCCAGTACTTC.